Presented here are 21 T cell receptor beta chains from one specimen sequenced in a study of T cell changes during pregnancy in multiple sclerosis. The data were produced by immunoSEQ multiplex PCR, yet TCRdb's version contains in-frame clones alone and is incomplete. The sample lists some 52,000 clones, almost 95% seen once, with approximately 0.25% in the top ten. Sequencing used CD4+ T cells from peripheral blood mononuclear cells, obtained in the third trimester of pregnancy. These receptors were obtained from a female donor with multiple sclerosis, enrolled in a pregnancy study.

The chain has TRBV27 and TRBJ2-7; 9 bases are a match to TRBD1. In germline, CDR1 is MNHEY, CDR2 SMNVEV (reference sequence). V was pared by 5 bases and J by 5 bases, with 7 bases of the junction left unmatched. CDR3 length: 14 amino acids. CDR3 region: CASSPRDRVHEQYF. CDR3 in DNA: TGTGCCAGCAGTCCCCGGGACAGGGTCCACGAGCAGTACTTC.

V gene TRBV5-6 combines with J gene TRBJ1-1, with no clear D. Trimming left V 2 bases short and J 1 base short, with 6 bases between. The CDR3 spans 13 residues. Germline values: CDR1 SGHDT, CDR2 YYEEEE. The CDR3 loop reads CASSFGGNTEAFF. The CDR3, as DNA: TGTGCCAGCAGCTTCGGTGGGAACACTGAAGCTTTCTTT.

V is TRBV7-2 and J is TRBJ2-3; TRBD2 matches 10 bases. Per the germline V gene, CDR1 is SGHTA and CDR2 is FQGNSA. The CDR3 runs 16 residues. The ends lost 2 bases at V and 1 base at J; junction bases unmatched: 3. The CDR3 is CASSLTLAGGTDTQYF. The CDR3 DNA sequence: TGTGCCAGCAGCTTAACGCTAGCGGGGGGCACAGATACGCAGTATTTT. Based on the CDR3 plus reference TRBV7-2 and TRBJ2-3, the full variable domain is GAGVSQSPSNKVTEKGKDVELRCDPISGHTALYWYRQSLGQGLEFLIYFQGNSAPDKSGLPSDRFSAERTGGSVSTLTIQRTQQEDSAVYLCASSLTLAGGTDTQYFGPGTRLTVL.

The J gene is TRBJ2-7, the V gene TRBV18, with TRBD1 matching 9 bases. Germline CDR1 KGHSH, CDR2 LQKENI. V dropped 4 bases and J dropped 2; count of bases not matched to a gene: 15. The CDR3 is 18 residues long. The CDR3, as DNA: TGTGCCAGCTCACGGACAGGGGAATCAGAGGTCACCCCCTACGAGCAGTACTTC. This sequence encodes CASSRTGESEVTPYEQYF.

J is TRBJ1-1 and V is TRBV6-5, with 7 bases matching TRBD1. V shed 3 bases and J 3 bases; nucleotides not matched to a gene: 10. This CDR3 has 16 residues. Germline V CDR1 and CDR2: MNHEY, SVGAGI. In DNA, the CDR3 is TGTGCCAGCAGTTATATCTCTAGGGGGCTGGACACTGAAGCTTTCTTT. This translates into CASSYISRGLDTEAFF.

The chain couples TRBV5-1 to TRBJ2-5; maybe TRBD2 (5 bases). V lost 1 base and J 5 bases, leaving 12 bases between the germline ends. The CDR3 loop spans 14 amino acids. The germline V gene encodes CDR1 SGHRS and CDR2 YFSETQ. The CDR3 loop is CASSLILGGETQYF. The CDR3 DNA is TGCGCCAGCAGCTTGATACTAGGCGGGGAGACCCAGTACTTC.

The rearrangement links TRBV29-1 to TRBJ1-2, with 8 bases that match TRBD1. Germline V gives CDR1 SQVTM, CDR2 ANQGSEA. This CDR3 is 12 amino acids long. V shed 6 bases, J shed 8 bases, and the junction held 8 bases outside the gene matches. CDR3 sequence (DNA): TGCAGCGTGGTGGGACAGGCGAAAGGCTACACCTTC. Translating it yields CSVVGQAKGYTF. Drawing the rest from reference TRBV29-1 and TRBJ1-2, the complete variable domain is SAVISQKPSRDICQRGTSLTIQCQVDSQVTMMFWYRQQPGQSLTLIATANQGSEATYESGFVIDKFPISRPNLTFSTLTVSNMSPEDSSIYLCSVVGQAKGYTFGSGTRLTVV.

J is TRBJ2-3 and V is TRBV29-1; 7 bases agree with TRBD1. The CDR3 is made up of 12 amino acids. Looked up from germline, CDR1 is SQVTM and CDR2 is ANQGSEA. V lost 7 bases, J lost 2 bases, and 3 bases stayed unmatched. The CDR3: CSAGQNTDTQYF. The DNA for the CDR3 is TGCAGCGCGGGACAGAACACAGATACGCAGTATTTT.

The rearrangement joins TRBV5-1 to TRBJ2-7, with TRBD1 matching 11 bases. The trim removed 0 bases at V and 6 bases at J, leaving 5 bases unmatched. The CDR3 length is 15 residues. Germline V gene data show CDR1 as SGHRS and CDR2 as YFSETQ. The CDR3 reads CASSLGRTGGGEQYF. CDR3 in DNA: TGCGCCAGCAGCTTGGGCCGGACAGGGGGCGGCGAGCAGTACTTC.

The chain is built from TRBV27 and TRBJ1-2; maybe TRBD1 (5 bases). This CDR3 is 15 amino acids long. Germline V gene sequence: CDR1 MNHEY, CDR2 SMNVEV (reference sequence). V was trimmed by 4 bases and J by 4 bases, leaving 16 bases between them. CDR3 sequence reads: CASSSSRERGYGYTF. The CDR3 nucleotides read TGTGCCAGCAGTTCCTCCAGGGAAAGAGGCTATGGCTACACCTTC.

This clone was seen only a few times. V and J are TRBV2 and TRBJ2-1; no reliable D call. The V gene lost 2 bases and the J gene lost 4 bases, with 12 bases spanning the gap. CDR3 length: 15 amino acids. The germline V gene has CDR1 SNHLY and CDR2 FYNNEI. The CDR3 DNA reads as TGTGCCAGCAGTGAACAGATTTTTAAATACAATGAGCAGTTCTTC. It codes for CASSEQIFKYNEQFF.

V is TRBV28 and J is TRBJ2-1; TRBD1 aligns across 7 bases. V gave up 6 bases and J gave up 5 bases; unmatched junction bases: 10. The V gene's germline CDR1 is MDHEN and CDR2 SYDVKM. This CDR3 is 15 amino acids long. This chain's CDR3 is CASSSTGTAHNEQFF. The CDR3 nucleotides are TGTGCCAGCAGCTCAACCGGGACAGCTCACAATGAGCAGTTCTTC.

The chain is built from TRBV19 and TRBJ1-5; the match to TRBD1 covers 9 bases. The ends lost 7 bases at V and 6 bases at J; junction bases unmatched: 4. The CDR3 loop spans 13 amino acids. CDR1 and CDR2 (germline): LNHDA, SQIVND (reference sequence). CDR3 coding DNA: TGTGCCAGTAAGGGGACAGGGACTCAGCCCCAGCATTTT. This codes for CASKGTGTQPQHF.

The chain combines TRBV25-1 with TRBJ1-3; maybe TRBD1 (6 bases). CDR3 length equals 17 residues. The V end was cut by 3 bases, the J end by 8 bases, with 23 bases between. Per the germline V gene, CDR1 is MGHDK and CDR2 is SYGVNS. This CDR3 reads CASSDPLTGTYGDTIYF. The CDR3 bases are TGTGCCAGCAGTGATCCCCTTACAGGGACATACGGGGACACCATATATTTT.

The chain combines TRBV23-1 with TRBJ1-1; D is undetermined. TRBV23-1 is recorded as an ORF, its role being uncertain. This CDR3 region has 13 residues. The V gene lost 1 base and the J gene lost 11 bases, with 14 bases spanning the gap. CDR3 in DNA: TGCGCCAGCAGTCAATTCGGCGGACTTGGGGCTTTCTTT. Its translation is CASSQFGGLGAFF.

This clone was picked up a small number of times. The chain links TRBV7-2 to TRBJ1-4, with 10 bases aligning to TRBD1. Per the germline V gene, CDR1 is SGHTA and CDR2 is FQGNSA. This CDR3 comprises 16 residues. Trimming at V came to 5 bases and at J to 7 bases, leaving 10 bases not matched to a gene. The DNA for the CDR3 is TGTGCCAGCAGCGACAGTGGGACAGGGGAAAGTGAAAAACTGTTTTTT. Translation: CASSDSGTGESEKLFF.

This clone was detected only a few times. CDR3 residues: CASSRQGTEAFF. The CDR3, as DNA: TGTGCCAGCTCACGACAGGGTACTGAAGCTTTCTTT. The chain couples TRBV18 to TRBJ1-1, with 7 bases lining up with TRBD1. This CDR3 contains 12 residues. Germline lookup yields CDR1 KGHSH and CDR2 LQKENI. V shed 4 bases, J shed 5 bases, and the junction held 1 base outside the gene matches.

The gene calls are TRBV27 and TRBJ2-1, with 9 nucleotides matching TRBD2. V lost 6 bases and J lost 2; bases outside the gene matches: 8. The germline gives CDR1 MNHEY, CDR2 SMNVEV (reference sequence). The CDR3 consists of 16 residues. The CDR3 loop reads CASRRIAGAAYNEQFF. The CDR3 nucleotides read TGTGCCAGCAGACGAATAGCGGGAGCCGCCTACAATGAGCAGTTCTTC.

This clone has only a few counts. This rearrangement joins TRBV19 to TRBJ2-2; D perhaps matches TRBD2 (6 bases). Germline lookup yields CDR1 LNHDA and CDR2 SQIVND (reference sequence). The CDR3 length is 15 residues. V lost 5 bases and J lost 3, with 13 bases in between. In nucleotides, the CDR3 is TGTGCCAGTAGTCTAAGACTAGTCTACACCGGGGAGCTGTTTTTT. It is translated as CASSLRLVYTGELFF.

The chain uses TRBV4-1 and TRBJ2-2, with 7 nucleotides matching TRBD1. The CDR3 sequence is 18 residues long. After removal of 3 bases from V and 0 bases from J, the junction contained 10 bases not matched to a gene. CDR1 and CDR2 (germline): MGHRA, YSYEKL. The CDR3 is CASSQDRQGRANTGELFF. The CDR3 region has the DNA TGCGCCAGCAGCCAGGACCGACAGGGAAGGGCGAACACCGGGGAGCTGTTTTTT.

This clone occurred once. V and J are TRBV2 and TRBJ1-1; D is possibly TRBD1 (5 bases). Germline V gene sequence: CDR1 SNHLY, CDR2 FYNNEI. Trimming pared 7 bases from V and 1 base from J, leaving 13 bases between. The CDR3 length is 14 residues. This CDR3 is CASIQRQTNTEAFF. The CDR3 DNA reads TGTGCCAGCATCCAGAGACAGACGAACACTGAAGCTTTCTTT.